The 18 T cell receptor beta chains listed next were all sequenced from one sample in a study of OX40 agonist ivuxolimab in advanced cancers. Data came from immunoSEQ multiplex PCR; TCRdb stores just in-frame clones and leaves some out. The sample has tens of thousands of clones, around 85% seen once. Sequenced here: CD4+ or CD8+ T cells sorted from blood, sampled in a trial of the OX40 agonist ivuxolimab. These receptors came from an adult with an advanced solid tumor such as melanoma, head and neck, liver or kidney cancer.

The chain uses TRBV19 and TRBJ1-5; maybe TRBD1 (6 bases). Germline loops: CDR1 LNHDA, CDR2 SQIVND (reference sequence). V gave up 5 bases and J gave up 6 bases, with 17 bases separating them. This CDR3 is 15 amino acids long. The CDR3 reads CASSSNRVGGQPQHF. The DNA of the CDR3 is TGTGCCAGTAGTTCAAACAGGGTTGGGGGTCAGCCCCAGCATTTT.

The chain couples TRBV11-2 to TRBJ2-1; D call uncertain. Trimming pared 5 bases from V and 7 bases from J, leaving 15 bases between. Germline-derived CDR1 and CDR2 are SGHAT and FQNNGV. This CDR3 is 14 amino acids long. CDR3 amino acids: CASSPLNLGNEQFF. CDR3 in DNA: TGTGCCAGCAGCCCACTAAACTTGGGTAATGAGCAGTTCTTC.

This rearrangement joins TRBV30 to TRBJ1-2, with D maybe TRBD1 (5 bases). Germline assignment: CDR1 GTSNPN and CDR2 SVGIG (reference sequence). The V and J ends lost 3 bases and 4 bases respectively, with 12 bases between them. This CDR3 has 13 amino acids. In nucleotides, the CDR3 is TGTGCCTGGAGGGGCACAGGCCTCTATGGCTACACCTTC. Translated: CAWRGTGLYGYTF.

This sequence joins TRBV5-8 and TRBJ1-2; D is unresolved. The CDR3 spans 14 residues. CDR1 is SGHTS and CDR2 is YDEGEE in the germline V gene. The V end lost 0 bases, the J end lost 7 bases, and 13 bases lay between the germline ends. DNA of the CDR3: TGTGCCAGCAGCTTGGAGGCAGGATGGCGTGGCTACACCTTC. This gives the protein CASSLEAGWRGYTF.

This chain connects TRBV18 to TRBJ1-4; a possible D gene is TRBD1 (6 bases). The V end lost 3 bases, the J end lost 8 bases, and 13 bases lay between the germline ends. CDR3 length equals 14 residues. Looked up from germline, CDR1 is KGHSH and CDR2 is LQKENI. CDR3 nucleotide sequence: TGTGCCAGCTCACCGGACAGACCGACGGAAAAACTGTTTTTT. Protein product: CASSPDRPTEKLFF.

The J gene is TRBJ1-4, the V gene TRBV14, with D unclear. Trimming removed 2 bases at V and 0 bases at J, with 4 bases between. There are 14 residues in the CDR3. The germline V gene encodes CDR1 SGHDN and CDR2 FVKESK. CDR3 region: CASSQYATNEKLFF. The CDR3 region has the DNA TGTGCCAGCAGCCAATATGCAACTAATGAAAAACTGTTTTTT. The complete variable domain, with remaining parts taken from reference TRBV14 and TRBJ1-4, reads EAGVTQFPSHSVIEKGQTVTLRCDPISGHDNLYWYRRVMGKEIKFLLHFVKESKQDESGMPNNRFLAERTGGTYSTLKVQPAELEDSGVYFCASSQYATNEKLFFGSGTQLSVL.

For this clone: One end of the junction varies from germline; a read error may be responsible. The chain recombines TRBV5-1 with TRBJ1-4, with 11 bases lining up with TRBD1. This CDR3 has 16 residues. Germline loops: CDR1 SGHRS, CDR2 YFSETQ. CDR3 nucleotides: TGCCCCAGCAGCTTATGGGGGACAGGGGGGAATGAAAAACTGTTTTTT. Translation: CPSSLWGTGGNEKLFF.

CDR3 coding DNA: TGTGCCTGGAGTCCCGGTACCTCGAAAGTCACTGAAGCTTTCTTT. This gives the protein CAWSPGTSKVTEAFF. V gene TRBV30 combines with J gene TRBJ1-1; unclear D gene. The CDR3 consists of 15 residues. The ends were cut back, 2 bases at V and 4 bases at J, with 17 bases in the middle. The germline V gene encodes CDR1 GTSNPN and CDR2 SVGIG (reference sequence).

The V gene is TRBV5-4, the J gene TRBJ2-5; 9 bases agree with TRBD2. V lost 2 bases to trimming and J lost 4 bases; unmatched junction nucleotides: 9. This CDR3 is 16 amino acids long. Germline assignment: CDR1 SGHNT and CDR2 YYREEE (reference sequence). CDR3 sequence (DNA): TGTGCCAGCAGCTTTCAGCGGGGGGCAGGATCAGAGACCCAGTACTTC. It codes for CASSFQRGAGSETQYF.

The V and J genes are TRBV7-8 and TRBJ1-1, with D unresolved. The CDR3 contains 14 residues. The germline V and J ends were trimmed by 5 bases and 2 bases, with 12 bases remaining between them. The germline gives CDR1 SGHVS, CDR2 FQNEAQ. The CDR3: CASSRLRSNTEAFF. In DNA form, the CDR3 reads TGTGCCAGCAGCCGATTGCGAAGCAACACTGAAGCTTTCTTT.

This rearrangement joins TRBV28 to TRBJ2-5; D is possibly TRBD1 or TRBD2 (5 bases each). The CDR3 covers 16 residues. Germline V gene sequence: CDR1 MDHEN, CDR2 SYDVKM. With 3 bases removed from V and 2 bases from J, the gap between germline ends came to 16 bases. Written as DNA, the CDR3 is TGTGCCAGCAGTTTCCGGGGCCGGGGTGGGCAAGAGACCCAGTACTTC. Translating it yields CASSFRGRGGQETQYF.

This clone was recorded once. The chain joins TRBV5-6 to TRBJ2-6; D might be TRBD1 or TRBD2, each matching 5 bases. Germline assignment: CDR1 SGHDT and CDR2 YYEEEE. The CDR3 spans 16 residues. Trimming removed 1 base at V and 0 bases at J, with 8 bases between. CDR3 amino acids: CASSLSGASGANVLTF. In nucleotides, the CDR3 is TGTGCCAGCAGCTTGTCCGGGGCCTCTGGGGCCAACGTCCTGACTTTC. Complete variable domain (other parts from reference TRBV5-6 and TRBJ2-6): DAGVTQSPTHLIKTRGQQVTLRCSPKSGHDTVSWYQQALGQGPQFIFQYYEEEERQRGNFPDRFSGHQFPNYSSELNVNALLLGDSALYLCASSLSGASGANVLTFGAGSRLTVL.

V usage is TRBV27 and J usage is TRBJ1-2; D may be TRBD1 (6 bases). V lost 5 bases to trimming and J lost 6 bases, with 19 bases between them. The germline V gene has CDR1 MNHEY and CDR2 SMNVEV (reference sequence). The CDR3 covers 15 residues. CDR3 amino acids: CASSPPGRGGNGYTF. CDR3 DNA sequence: TGTGCCAGCAGTCCCCCCGGCAGGGGAGGAAATGGCTACACCTTC.

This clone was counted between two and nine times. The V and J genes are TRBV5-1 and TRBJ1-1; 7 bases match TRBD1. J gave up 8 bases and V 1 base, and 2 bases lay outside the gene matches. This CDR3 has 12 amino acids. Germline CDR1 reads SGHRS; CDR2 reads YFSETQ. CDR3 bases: TGCGCCAGCAGCTTGAGGGGGCTGGAAGCTTTCTTT. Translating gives CASSLRGLEAFF.

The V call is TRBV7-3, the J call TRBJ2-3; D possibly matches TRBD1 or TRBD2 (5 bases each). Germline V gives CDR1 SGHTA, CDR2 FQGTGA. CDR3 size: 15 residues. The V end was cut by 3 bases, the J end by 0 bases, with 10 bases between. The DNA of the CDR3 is TGTGCCAGCAGCTTTGCTGGGGGTAGCACAGATACGCAGTATTTT. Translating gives CASSFAGGSTDTQYF.

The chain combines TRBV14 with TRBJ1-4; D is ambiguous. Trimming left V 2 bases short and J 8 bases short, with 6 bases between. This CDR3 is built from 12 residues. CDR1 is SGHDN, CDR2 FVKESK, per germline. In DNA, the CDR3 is TGTGCCAGCAGCCAAATAGAGGAAAAACTGTTTTTT. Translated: CASSQIEEKLFF.

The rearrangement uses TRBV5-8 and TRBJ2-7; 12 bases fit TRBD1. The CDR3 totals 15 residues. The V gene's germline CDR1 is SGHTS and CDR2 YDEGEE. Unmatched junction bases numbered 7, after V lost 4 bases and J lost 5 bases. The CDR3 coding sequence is TGTGCCAGCAGCATCCTCGGGACAGGGGGCGACGAGCAGTACTTC. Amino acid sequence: CASSILGTGGDEQYF.

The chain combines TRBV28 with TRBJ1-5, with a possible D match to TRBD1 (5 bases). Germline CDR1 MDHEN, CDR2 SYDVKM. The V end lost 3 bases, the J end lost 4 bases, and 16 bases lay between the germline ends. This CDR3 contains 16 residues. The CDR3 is CASSFGRQGLNQPQHF. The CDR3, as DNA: TGTGCCAGCAGTTTTGGCCGGCAGGGCTTGAATCAGCCCCAGCATTTT. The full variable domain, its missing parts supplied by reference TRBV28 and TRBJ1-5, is DVKVTQSSRYLVKRTGEKVFLECVQDMDHENMFWYRQDPGLGLRLIYFSYDVKMKEKGDIPEGYSVSREKKERFSLILESASTNQTSMYLCASSFGRQGLNQPQHFGDGTRLSIL.